Described below is a single T cell receptor (beta chain) sequence and its context. Its antigen remains unidentified. The data were obtained in a study of graft-versus-host responses after intestinal transplantation. The overall study: Induction using anti-thymocyte globulin, followed by tacrolimus and steroids for about three years, was given to all recipients. Whole-study results and caveats: Some GvH clones appeared in ileal mucosa or blood before recipient bone marrow. Levels of circulating GvH clones at their peak were associated with early post-transplant HvG declines.

Assay used: immunoSEQ multiplex PCR; TCRdb lists only in-frame clones, some missing. The data contain fewer than 50,000 clones, 75% to 95% of them singletons. The germline V gene encodes CDR1 MNHEY and CDR2 SMNVEV (reference sequence). CDR3 length: 15 residues. V shed 3 bases and J shed 9 bases, with 18 bases lying between them. The chain is built from TRBV27 and TRBJ2-1; weak D call: TRBD1 (8 bases). The receptor's source is a human patient who received an intestinal transplant, so some T cells may come from the graft donor. The specimen was PBMCs, collected 524 days after transplant. Here the CDR3 reads CASSFRQGTITEQFF. The CDR3, as DNA: TGTGCCAGCAGTTTCCGACAGGGGACTATTACTGAGCAGTTCTTC.